This T cell receptor beta chain stems from a study of cytotoxic CD8 clonotypes in ibrutinib-treated CLL. Findings and limits, study-wide: Clonality was elevated at ibrutinib response and had returned toward baseline at progression. Age-matched healthy donor levels were exceeded by baseline clonality, which tracked circulating CD8+ T-cell counts. In sustained-remission versus progressing patients, sampling times differed.

This clone has just a few counts. What it recognizes is unknown. Generated by immunoSEQ multiplex PCR, the TCRdb table keeps only in-frame clones and is missing some. Found here are 150,000 to 200,000 clones, more than 75% of them singletons; the top ten hold over 2%. The V and J ends lost 4 bases and 4 bases, in that order; junction bases with no gene match: 1. Germline V gene lookup returns CDR1 SNHLY and CDR2 FYNNEI. The CDR3 has 13 amino acids. Specimen: PBMCs, collected after 12 months of ibrutinib treatment. The V and J genes are TRBV2 and TRBJ1-5; 7 positions match TRBD1. The TCR originated in a human donor with chronic lymphocytic leukemia. The CDR3 sequence is CASSAQGNQPQHF. CDR3 nucleotides: TGTGCCAGCAGTGCACAGGGGAATCAGCCCCAGCATTTT.